This T cell receptor (beta chain) derives from a study of T cell repertoires in cytomegalovirus infection (dated by TCRdb to 2018 to 2020). Regarding the study in general: Donor HLA type was relevant to the analysis, as public TCR beta signatures indicated carriage of CMV infection together with the matching HLA type.

This clonotype was found many times. Its antigen is not yet known. Within one base of it there is no much larger clone, and no base qualities were kept. What the study reported, not specific to this receptor: The ex vivo response was dominated by HLA-C-restricted CMV-specific TCR beta clonotypes, which also provided the single most frequent clonotype in two of eight donors. In both this cohort and an independent cohort of approximately 350 donors, the cumulative frequency of public TCR beta family members distinguished carriers of CMV infection plus the relevant HLA type.

The instrument was an Illumina HiSeq 1500. TCRdb reprocessed the public reads (quality trimming at Q25 with fastp, clone calling with MiXCR) and kept in-frame beta chains. Entries that share a CDR3 protein sequence are merged under the most common genes and DNA. This sample lists under 250,000 distinct CDR3 sequences; around an eighth were detected once. The top ten hold 1.5% to 2% of the sample. V is reduced by 1 base and J by 2 bases, leaving a spacing of 3 bases between them. From its cysteine to its phenylalanine, the CDR3 spans 12 amino acids. Kept here is only the CDR3 DNA, which spans 36 bases and is read in frame from base 1. From the germline V gene, CDR1 is SGHTA and CDR2 is FQGNSA.

This TCR was recovered from a human donor in good health (CMV status not recorded). Some clones in this sample may be carry-over from other donors' samples. This chain is built from TRBV7-2 and TRBJ2-7; the D gene is not confidently resolved. The sequenced material came from PBMCs. The nucleotide sequence is given as TGTGCCAGCAGCTTAGGAACCTACGAGCAGTACTTC. It translates as CASSLGTYEQYF. Outside the CDR3, residues come from the reference TRBV7-2 and TRBJ2-7 proteins, so the full variable domain is: GAGVSQSPSNKVTEKGKDVELRCDPISGHTALYWYRQSLGQGLEFLIYFQGNSAPDKSGLPSDRFSAERTGGSVSTLTIQRTQQEDSAVYLCASSLGTYEQYFGPGTRLTVT.